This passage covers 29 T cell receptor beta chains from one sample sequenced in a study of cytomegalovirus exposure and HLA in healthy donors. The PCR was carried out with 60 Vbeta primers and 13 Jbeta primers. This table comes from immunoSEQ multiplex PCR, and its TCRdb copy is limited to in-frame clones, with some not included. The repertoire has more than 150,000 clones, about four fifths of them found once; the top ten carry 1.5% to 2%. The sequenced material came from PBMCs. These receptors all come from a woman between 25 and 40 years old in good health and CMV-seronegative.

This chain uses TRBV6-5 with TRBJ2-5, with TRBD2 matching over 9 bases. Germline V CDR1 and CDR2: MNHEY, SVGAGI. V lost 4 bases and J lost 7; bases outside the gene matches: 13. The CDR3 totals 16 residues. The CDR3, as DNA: TGTGCCAGCAGTTCGCCTAGCGGGGAGGGTAGTGGGACCCAGTACTTC. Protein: CASSSPSGEGSGTQYF.

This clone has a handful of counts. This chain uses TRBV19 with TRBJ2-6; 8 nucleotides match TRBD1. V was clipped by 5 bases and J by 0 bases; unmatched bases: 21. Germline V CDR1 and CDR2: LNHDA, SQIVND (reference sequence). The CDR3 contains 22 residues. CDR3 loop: CASSPRAPQGARRLSGANVLTF. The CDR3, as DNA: TGTGCCAGTAGTCCCAGAGCCCCGCAGGGGGCGCGGAGACTCTCTGGGGCCAACGTCCTGACTTTC.

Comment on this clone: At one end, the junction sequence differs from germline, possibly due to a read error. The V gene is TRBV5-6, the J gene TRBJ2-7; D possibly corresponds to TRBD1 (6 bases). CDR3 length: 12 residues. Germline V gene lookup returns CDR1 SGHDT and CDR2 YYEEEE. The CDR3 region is CASSLMDREKHF. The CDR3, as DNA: TGTGCCAGCAGCTTGATGGACAGAGAAAAACACTTC. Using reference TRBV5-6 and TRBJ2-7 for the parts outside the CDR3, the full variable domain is DAGVTQSPTHLIKTRGQQVTLRCSPKSGHDTVSWYQQALGQGPQFIFQYYEEEERQRGNFPDRFSGHQFPNYSSELNVNALLLGDSALYLCASSLMDREKHFGPGTRLTVT.

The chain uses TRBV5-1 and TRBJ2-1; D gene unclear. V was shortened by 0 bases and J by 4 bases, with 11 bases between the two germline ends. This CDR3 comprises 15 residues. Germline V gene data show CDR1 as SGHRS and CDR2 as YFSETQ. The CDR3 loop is CASSLEQLYYNEQFF. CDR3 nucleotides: TGCGCCAGCAGCTTGGAACAGTTATATTACAATGAGCAGTTCTTC.

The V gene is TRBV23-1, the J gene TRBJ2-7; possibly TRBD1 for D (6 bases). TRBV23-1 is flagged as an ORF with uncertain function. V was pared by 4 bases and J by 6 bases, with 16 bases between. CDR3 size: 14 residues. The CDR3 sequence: CASSRGQILSEQYF. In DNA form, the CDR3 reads TGCGCCAGCAGTCGGGGACAAATCTTATCCGAGCAGTACTTC.

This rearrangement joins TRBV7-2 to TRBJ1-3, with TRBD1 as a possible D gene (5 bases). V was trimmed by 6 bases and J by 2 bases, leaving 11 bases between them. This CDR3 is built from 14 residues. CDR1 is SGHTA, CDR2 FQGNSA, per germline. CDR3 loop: CASRPTGAGNTIYF. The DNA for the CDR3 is TGTGCCAGCAGACCGACGGGGGCTGGAAACACCATATATTTT. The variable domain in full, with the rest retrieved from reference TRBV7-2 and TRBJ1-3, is GAGVSQSPSNKVTEKGKDVELRCDPISGHTALYWYRQSLGQGLEFLIYFQGNSAPDKSGLPSDRFSAERTGGSVSTLTIQRTQQEDSAVYLCASRPTGAGNTIYFGEGSWLTVV.

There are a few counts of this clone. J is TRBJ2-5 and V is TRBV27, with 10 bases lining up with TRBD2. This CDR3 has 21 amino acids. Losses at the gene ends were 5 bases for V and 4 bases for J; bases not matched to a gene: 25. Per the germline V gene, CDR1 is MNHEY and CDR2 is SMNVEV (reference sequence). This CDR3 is CASSPALTKLAGILGGETQYF. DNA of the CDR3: TGTGCCAGCAGTCCAGCCCTCACCAAACTAGCGGGGATATTGGGCGGAGAGACCCAGTACTTC.

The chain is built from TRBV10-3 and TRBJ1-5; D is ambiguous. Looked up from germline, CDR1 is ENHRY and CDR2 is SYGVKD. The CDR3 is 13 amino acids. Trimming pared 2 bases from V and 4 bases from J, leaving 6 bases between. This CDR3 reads CAISESLNQPQHF. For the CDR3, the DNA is TGTGCCATCAGTGAGAGCTTAAATCAGCCCCAGCATTTT.

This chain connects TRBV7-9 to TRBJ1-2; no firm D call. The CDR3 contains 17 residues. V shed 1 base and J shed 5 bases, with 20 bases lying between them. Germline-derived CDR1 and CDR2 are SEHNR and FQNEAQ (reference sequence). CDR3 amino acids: CASSLVGGMMGLYGYTF. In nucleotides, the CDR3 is TGTGCCAGCAGCTTAGTGGGAGGCATGATGGGGTTATATGGCTACACCTTC.

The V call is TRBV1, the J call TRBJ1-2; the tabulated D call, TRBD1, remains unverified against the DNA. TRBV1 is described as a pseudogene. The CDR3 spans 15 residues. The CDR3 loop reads CTSSQEGTKNYGYTF. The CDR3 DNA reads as TGCACCAGCAGCCAGGAAGGGACAAAGAACTATGGCTACACCTTC.

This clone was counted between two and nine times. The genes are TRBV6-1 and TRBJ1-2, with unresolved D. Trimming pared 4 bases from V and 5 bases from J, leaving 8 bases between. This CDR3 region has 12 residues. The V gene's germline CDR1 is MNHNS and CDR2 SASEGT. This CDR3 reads CASSGSAYGYTF. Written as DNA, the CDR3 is TGTGCCAGCAGTGGTAGCGCGTATGGCTACACCTTC.

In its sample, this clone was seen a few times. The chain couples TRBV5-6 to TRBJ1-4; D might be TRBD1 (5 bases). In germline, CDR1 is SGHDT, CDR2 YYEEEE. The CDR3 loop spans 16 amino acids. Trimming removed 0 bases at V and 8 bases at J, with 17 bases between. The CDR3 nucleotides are TGTGCCAGCAGCTTGGATCAGGGCCCCTACAGCGAAAAACTGTTTTTT. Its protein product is CASSLDQGPYSEKLFF.

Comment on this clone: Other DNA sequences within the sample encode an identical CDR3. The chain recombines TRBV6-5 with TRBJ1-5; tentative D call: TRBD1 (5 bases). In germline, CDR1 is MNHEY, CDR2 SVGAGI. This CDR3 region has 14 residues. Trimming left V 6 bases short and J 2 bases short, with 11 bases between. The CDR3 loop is CASRPGIRNQPQHF. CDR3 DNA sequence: TGTGCCAGCAGGCCAGGGATTCGCAATCAGCCCCAGCATTTT.

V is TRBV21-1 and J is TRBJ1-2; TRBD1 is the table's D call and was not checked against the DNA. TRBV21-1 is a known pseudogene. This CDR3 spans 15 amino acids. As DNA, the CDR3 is TGTGCCAGCAGCAAAGAAAGGGGGCTCAACTATGGCTACACCTTC. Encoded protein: CASSKERGLNYGYTF.

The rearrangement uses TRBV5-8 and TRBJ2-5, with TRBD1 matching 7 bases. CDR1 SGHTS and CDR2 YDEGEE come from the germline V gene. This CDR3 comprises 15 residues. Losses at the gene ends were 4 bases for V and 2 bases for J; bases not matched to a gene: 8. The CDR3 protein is CASSGPGTAQETQYF. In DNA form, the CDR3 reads TGTGCCAGCAGCGGCCCCGGGACAGCTCAAGAGACCCAGTACTTC.

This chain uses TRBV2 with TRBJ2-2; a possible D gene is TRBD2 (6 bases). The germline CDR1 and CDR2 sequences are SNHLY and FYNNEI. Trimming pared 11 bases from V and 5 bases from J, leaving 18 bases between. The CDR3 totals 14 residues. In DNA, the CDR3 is TGTGCCGGGTCGGGGGTCGGGGTTACCGGGGAGCTGTTTTTT. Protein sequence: CAGSGVGVTGELFF. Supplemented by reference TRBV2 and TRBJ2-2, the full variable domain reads EPEVTQTPSHQVTQMGQEVILRCVPISNHLYFYWYRQILGQKVEFLVSFYNNEISEKSEIFDDQFSVERPDGSNFTLKIRSTKLEDSAMYFCAGSGVGVTGELFFGEGSRLTVL.

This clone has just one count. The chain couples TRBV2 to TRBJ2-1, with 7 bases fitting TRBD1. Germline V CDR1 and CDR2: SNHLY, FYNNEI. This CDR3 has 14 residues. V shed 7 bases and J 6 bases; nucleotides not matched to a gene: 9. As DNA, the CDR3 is TGTGCCAGCACCTCCGGGACAGTGGGCAATGAGCAGTTCTTC. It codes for CASTSGTVGNEQFF.

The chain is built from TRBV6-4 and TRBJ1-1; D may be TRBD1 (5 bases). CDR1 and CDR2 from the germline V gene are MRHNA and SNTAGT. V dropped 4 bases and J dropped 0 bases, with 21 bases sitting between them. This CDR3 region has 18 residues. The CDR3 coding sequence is TGTGCCAGCAGTGCCCCGCATTTGGCGGCGGACATGAACACTGAAGCTTTCTTT. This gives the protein CASSAPHLAADMNTEAFF.

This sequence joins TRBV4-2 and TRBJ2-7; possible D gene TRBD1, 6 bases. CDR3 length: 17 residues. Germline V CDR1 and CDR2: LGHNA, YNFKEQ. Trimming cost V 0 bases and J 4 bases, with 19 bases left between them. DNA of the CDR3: TGTGCCAGCAGCCAAGATCTCCAGGGGATAGTTGGGTACGAGCAGTACTTC. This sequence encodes CASSQDLQGIVGYEQYF.

CDR3 sequence (DNA): TGTGCCAGCTCACACATTTCCGGGACAGGGGCCTCTGGAAACACCATATATTTT. It codes for CASSHISGTGASGNTIYF. The genes are TRBV18 and TRBJ1-3, with 10 nucleotides matching TRBD1. CDR3 length: 18 amino acids. CDR1 KGHSH and CDR2 LQKENI come from the germline V gene. The V and J ends lost 4 bases and 0 bases, in that order; junction bases with no gene match: 9.

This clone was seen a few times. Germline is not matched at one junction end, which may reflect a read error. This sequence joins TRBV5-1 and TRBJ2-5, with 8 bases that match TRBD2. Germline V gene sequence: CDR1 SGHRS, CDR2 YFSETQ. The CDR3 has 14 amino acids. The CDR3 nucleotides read TGCGCCAGCAGCGGCGGGGGGAGCCAAGAGGCCCAGTACTTC. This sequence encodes CASSGGGSQEAQYF.

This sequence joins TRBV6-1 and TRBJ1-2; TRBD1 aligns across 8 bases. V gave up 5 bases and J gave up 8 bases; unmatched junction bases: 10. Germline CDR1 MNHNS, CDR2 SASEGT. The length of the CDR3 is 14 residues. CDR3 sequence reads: CASSPRGQEGGYTF. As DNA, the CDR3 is TGTGCCAGCAGTCCGCGGGGACAGGAGGGCGGCTACACCTTC.

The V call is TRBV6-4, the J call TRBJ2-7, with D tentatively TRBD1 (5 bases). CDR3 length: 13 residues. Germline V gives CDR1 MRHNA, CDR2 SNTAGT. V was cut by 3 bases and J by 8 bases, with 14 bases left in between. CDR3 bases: TGTGCCAGCAGTGAAGGGCAGGGTACGAAGCAGTACTTC. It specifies CASSEGQGTKQYF.

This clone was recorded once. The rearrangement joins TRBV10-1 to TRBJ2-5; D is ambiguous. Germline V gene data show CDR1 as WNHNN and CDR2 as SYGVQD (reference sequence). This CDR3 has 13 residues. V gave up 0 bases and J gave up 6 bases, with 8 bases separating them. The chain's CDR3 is CASSESLGQTQYF. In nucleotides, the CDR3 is TGCGCCAGCAGTGAGTCCCTAGGCCAGACCCAGTACTTC.

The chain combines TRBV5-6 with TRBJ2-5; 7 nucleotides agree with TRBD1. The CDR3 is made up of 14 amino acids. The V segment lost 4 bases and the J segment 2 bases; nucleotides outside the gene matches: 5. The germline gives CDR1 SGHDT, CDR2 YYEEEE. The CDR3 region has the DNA TGTGCCAGCAGCCCGGGGACAGCACAAGAGACCCAGTACTTC. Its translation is CASSPGTAQETQYF. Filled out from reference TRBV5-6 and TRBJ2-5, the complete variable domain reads DAGVTQSPTHLIKTRGQQVTLRCSPKSGHDTVSWYQQALGQGPQFIFQYYEEEERQRGNFPDRFSGHQFPNYSSELNVNALLLGDSALYLCASSPGTAQETQYFGPGTRLLVL.

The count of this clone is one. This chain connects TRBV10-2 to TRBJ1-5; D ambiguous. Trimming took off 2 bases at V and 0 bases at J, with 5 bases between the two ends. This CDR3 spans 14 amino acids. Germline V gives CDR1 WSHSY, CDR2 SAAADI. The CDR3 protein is CASSEIYSNQPQHF. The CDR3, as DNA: TGCGCCAGCAGTGAGATTTATAGCAATCAGCCCCAGCATTTT.

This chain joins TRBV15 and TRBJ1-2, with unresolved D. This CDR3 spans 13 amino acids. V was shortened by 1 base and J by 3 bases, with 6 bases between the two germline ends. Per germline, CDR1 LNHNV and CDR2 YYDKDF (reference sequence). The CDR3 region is CATSRGEDYGYTF. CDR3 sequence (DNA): TGTGCCACCAGCAGAGGAGAAGACTATGGCTACACCTTC.

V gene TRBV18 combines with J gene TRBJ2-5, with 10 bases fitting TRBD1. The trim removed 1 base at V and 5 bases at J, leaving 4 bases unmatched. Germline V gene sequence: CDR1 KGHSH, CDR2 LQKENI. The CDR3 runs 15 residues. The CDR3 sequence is CASSPRTGGRETQYF. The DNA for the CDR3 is TGTGCCAGCTCACCACGGACAGGGGGAAGGGAGACCCAGTACTTC.

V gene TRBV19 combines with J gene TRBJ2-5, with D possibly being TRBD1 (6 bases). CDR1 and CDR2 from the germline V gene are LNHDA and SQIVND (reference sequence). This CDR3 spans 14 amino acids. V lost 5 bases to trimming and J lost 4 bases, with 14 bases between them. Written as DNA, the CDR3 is TGTGCCAGTAGTCAACAGGGTCTTGGAGAGACCCAGTACTTC. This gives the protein CASSQQGLGETQYF.